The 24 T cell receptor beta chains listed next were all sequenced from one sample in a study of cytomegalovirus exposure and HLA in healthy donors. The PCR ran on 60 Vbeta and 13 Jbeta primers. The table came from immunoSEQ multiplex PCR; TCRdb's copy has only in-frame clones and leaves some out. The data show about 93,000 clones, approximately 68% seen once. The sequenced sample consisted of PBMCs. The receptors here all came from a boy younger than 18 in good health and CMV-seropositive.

In DNA form, the CDR3 reads TGTGCCTGGAGACAGGGGGCGGGAGAGACCCAGTACTTC. Protein: CAWRQGAGETQYF. The chain employs TRBV30 and TRBJ2-5, with TRBD1 matching over 9 bases. Germline assignment: CDR1 GTSNPN and CDR2 SVGIG (reference sequence). The CDR3 extends over 13 amino acids. V lost 3 bases to trimming and J lost 4 bases; unmatched junction nucleotides: 3.

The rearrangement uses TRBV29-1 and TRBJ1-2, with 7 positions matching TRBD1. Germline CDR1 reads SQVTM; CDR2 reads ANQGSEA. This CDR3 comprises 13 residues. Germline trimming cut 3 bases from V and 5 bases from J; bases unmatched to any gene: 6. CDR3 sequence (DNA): TGCAGCGTTGATGTGACAGGGACATATGGCTACACCTTC. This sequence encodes CSVDVTGTYGYTF. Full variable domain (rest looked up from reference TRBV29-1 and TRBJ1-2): SAVISQKPSRDICQRGTSLTIQCQVDSQVTMMFWYRQQPGQSLTLIATANQGSEATYESGFVIDKFPISRPNLTFSTLTVSNMSPEDSSIYLCSVDVTGTYGYTFGSGTRLTVV.

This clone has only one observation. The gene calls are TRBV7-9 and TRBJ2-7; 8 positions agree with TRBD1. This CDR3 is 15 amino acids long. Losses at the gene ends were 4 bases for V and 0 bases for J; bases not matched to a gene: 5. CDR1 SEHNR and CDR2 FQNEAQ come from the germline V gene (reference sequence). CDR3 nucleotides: TGTGCCAGCAGCTCGGACAGGGCTAGCTCCTACGAGCAGTACTTC. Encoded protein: CASSSDRASSYEQYF.

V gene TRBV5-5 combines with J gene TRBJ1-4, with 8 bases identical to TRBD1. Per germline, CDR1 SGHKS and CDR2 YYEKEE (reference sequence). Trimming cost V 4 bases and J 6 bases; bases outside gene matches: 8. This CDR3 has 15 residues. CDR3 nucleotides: TGTGCCAGCAGCCAGCCCCCGGGACAGGATGAAAAACTGTTTTTT. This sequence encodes CASSQPPGQDEKLFF.

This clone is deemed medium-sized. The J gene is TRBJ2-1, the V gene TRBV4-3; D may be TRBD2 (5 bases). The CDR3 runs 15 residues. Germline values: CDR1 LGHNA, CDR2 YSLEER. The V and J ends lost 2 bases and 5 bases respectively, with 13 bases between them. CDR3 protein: CASSQLASSHNEQFF. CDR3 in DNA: TGCGCCAGCAGCCAATTGGCTAGCTCTCACAATGAGCAGTTCTTC.

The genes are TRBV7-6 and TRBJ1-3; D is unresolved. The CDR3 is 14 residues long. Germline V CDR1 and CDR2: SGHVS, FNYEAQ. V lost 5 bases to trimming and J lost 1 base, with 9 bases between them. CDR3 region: CASSPEESGNTIYF. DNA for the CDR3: TGTGCCAGCAGCCCGGAGGAGTCTGGAAACACCATATATTTT.

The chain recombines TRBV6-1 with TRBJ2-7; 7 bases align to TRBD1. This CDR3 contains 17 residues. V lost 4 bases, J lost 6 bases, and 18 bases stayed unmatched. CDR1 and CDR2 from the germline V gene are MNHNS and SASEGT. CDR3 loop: CASSGLPRQGSGAEQYF. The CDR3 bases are TGTGCCAGCAGTGGTTTGCCTCGACAGGGATCGGGCGCCGAGCAGTACTTC.

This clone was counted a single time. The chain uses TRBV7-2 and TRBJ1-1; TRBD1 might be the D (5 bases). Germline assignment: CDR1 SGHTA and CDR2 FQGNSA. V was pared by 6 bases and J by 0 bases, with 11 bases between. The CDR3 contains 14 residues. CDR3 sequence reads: CASSRQSMNTEAFF. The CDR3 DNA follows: TGTGCCAGCAGTCGACAGAGCATGAACACTGAAGCTTTCTTT.

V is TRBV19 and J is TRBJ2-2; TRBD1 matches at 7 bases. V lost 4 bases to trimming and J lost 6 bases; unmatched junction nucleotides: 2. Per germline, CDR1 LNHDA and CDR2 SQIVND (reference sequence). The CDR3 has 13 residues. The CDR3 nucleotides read TGTGCCAGTAGTAGGACAGGATCCGGGGAGCTGTTTTTT. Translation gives CASSRTGSGELFF. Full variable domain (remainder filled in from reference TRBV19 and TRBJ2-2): DGGITQSPKYLFRKEGQNVTLSCEQNLNHDAMYWYRQDPGQGLRLIYYSQIVNDFQKGDIAEGYSVSREKKESFPLTVTSAQKNPTAFYLCASSRTGSGELFFGEGSRLTVL.

This CDR3 reads CASSVGGRSTGELFF. The CDR3 DNA reads as TGTGCCAGCAGCGTCGGGGGGCGGAGCACCGGGGAGCTGTTTTTT. The rearrangement joins TRBV7-3 to TRBJ2-2, with D possibly matching TRBD2 (7 bases). This CDR3 spans 15 amino acids. V dropped 5 bases and J dropped 4 bases, with 14 bases sitting between them. Germline V gene sequence: CDR1 SGHTA, CDR2 FQGTGA.

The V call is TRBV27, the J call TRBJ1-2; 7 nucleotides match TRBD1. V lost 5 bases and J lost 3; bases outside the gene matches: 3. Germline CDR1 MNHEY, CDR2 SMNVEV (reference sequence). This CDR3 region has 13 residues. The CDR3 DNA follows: TGTGCCAGCAGTCAGGGACAGTACTATGGCTACACCTTC. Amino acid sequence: CASSQGQYYGYTF.

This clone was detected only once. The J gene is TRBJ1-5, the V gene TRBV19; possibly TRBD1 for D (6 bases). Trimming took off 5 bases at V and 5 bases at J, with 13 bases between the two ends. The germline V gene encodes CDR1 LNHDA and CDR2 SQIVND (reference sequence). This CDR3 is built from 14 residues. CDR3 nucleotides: TGTGCCAGTAGTGCCGGGACAACCGATCAGCCCCAGCATTTT. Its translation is CASSAGTTDQPQHF.

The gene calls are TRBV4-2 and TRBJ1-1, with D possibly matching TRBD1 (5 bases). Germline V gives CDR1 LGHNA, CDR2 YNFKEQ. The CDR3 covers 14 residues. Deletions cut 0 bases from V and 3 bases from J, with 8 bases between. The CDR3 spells CASSQDRVHTEAFF. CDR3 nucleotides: TGTGCCAGCAGCCAAGACAGGGTCCACACTGAAGCTTTCTTT.

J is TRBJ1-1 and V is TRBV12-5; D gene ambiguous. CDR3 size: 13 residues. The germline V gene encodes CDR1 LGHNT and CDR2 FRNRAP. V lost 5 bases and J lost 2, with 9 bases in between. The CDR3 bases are TGTGCTAGTGGTCCCCCCCAAAACACTGAAGCTTTCTTT. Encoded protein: CASGPPQNTEAFF.

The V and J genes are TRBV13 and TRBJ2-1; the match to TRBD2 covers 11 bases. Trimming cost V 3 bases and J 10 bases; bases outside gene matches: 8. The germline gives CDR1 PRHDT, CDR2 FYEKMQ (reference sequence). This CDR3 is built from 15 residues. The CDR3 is CASSFPSGRPGEQFF. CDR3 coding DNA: TGTGCCAGCAGCTTCCCTAGCGGGAGGCCGGGGGAGCAGTTCTTC.

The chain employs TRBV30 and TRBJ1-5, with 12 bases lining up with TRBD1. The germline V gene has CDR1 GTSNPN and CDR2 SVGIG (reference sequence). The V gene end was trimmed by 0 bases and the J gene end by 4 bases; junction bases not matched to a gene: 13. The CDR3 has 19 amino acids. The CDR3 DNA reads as TGTGCCTGGAGTGTACTCCGGGACAGGGGGCCGACTAAAAATCAGCCCCAGCATTTT. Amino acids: CAWSVLRDRGPTKNQPQHF. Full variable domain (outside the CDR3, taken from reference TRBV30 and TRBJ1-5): SQTIHQWPATLVQPVGSPLSLECTVEGTSNPNLYWYRQAAGRGLQLLFYSVGIGQISSEVPQNLSASRPQDRQFILSSKKLLLSDSGFYLCAWSVLRDRGPTKNQPQHFGDGTRLSIL.

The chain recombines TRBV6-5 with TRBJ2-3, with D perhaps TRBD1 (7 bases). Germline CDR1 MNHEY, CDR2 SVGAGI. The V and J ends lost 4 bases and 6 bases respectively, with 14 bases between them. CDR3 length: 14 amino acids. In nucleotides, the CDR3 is TGTGCCAGCAGTTTAGGACAGGAGGGGGATACGCAGTATTTT. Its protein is CASSLGQEGDTQYF.

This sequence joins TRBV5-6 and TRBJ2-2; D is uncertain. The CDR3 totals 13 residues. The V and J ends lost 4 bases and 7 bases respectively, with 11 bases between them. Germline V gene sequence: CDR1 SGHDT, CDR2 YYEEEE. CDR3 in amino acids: CASSRLIDGELFF. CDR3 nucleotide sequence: TGTGCCAGCAGCCGTCTAATCGACGGGGAGCTGTTTTTT.

The CDR3 DNA sequence: TGTGCCAGTAGTCTTAGGACAGGGCCCAATGAGCAGTTCTTC. Amino acid sequence: CASSLRTGPNEQFF. The chain has TRBV19 and TRBJ2-1; TRBD1 agrees at 8 bases. The germline CDR1 and CDR2 sequences are LNHDA and SQIVND (reference sequence). The ends lost 5 bases at V and 6 bases at J; junction bases unmatched: 6. This CDR3 region has 14 residues.

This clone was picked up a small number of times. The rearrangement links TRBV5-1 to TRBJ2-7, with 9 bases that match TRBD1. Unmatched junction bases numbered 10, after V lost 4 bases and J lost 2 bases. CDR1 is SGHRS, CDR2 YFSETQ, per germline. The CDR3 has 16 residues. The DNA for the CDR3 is TGCGCCAGCAGCCCTACCGGGACAGGGTTCGCCTACGAGCAGTACTTC. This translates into CASSPTGTGFAYEQYF.

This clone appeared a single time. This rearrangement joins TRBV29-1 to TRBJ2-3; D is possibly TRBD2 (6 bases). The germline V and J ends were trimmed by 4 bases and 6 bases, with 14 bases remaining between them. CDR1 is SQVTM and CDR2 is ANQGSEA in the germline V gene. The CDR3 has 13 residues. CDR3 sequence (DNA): TGCAGCGTTGGTGTGGGACTTAAGGATACGCAGTATTTT. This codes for CSVGVGLKDTQYF.

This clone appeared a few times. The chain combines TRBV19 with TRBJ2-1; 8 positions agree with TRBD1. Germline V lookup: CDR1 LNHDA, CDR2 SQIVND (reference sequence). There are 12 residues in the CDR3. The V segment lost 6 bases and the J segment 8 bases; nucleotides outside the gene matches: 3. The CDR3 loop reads CASSQTGDEQFF. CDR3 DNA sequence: TGTGCCAGTAGCCAGACAGGGGATGAGCAGTTCTTC.

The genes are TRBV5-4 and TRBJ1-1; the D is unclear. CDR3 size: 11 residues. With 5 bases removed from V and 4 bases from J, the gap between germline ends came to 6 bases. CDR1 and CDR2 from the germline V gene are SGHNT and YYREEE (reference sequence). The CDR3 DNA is TGTGCCAGCAGGTCATCCACTGAAGCTTTCTTT. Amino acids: CASRSSTEAFF.

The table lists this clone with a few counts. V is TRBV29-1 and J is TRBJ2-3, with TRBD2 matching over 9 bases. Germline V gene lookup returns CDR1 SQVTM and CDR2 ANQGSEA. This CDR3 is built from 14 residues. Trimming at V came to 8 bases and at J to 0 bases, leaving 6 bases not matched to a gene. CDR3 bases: TGCAGCATTGTAGCGGGGGAGAGCACAGATACGCAGTATTTT. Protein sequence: CSIVAGESTDTQYF.